This TCR beta chain was obtained from a study of metastatic and nonmetastatic thyroid tumors. From the PCR reads, TCRdb re-called clones with MiXCR. The sample contains roughly 22,000 clones, 36% of which appear only once. The CDR3 contains 17 residues. Trimming at V came to 4 bases and at J to 0 bases, leaving 8 bases not matched to a gene. CDR1 and CDR2 (germline): KGHDR, SFDVKD. No treatment of any kind had been given to any patient before thyroid surgery. This clone was counted many times. The rearrangement joins TRBV24-1 to TRBJ2-3; 8 nucleotides agree with TRBD2. Specimen: blood. The sequence came from a male donor with papillary thyroid cancer or a benign thyroid nodule (not recorded which). Some clones in this sample may be carry-over from other donors' samples. For the CDR3, the DNA is TGTGCCACCAGTGACCCGCCCGGGAGGGGAAGCACAGATACGCAGTATTTT. Residues: CATSDPPGRGSTDTQYF.